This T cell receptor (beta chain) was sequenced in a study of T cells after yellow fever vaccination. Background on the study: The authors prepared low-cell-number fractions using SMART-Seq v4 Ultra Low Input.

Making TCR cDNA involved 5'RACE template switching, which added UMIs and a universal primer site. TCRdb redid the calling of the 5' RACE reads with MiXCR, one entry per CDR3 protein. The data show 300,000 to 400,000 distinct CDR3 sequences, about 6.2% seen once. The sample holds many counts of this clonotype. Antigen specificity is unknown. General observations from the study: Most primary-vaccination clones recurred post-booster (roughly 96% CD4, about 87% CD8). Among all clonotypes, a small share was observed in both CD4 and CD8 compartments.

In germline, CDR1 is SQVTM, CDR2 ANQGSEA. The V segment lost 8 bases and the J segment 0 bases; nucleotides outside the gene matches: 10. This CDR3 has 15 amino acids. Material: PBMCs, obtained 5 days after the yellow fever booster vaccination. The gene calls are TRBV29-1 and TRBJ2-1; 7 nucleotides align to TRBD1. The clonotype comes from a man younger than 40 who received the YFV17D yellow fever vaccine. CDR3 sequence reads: CSTRAGTDSYNEQFF. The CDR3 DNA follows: TGCAGCACTCGCGCCGGGACAGACTCCTACAATGAGCAGTTCTTC.